This is a list of T cell receptor beta chains from one sample in a study of patients and donors after allogeneic stem cell transplantation. TCRdb reanalysed the RT-PCR reads using MiXCR and keeps one entry per CDR3 protein. Among about 210,000 distinct CDR3 sequences listed, around 40% were seen once. Material for sequencing was blood, either unsorted or a sorted T cell fraction (not recorded which). The receptors were sampled from a human donor who was either an allogeneic HSCT recipient or a stem cell or donor lymphocyte infusion donor (not recorded which). It is not recorded whose cells these are; they may come from a transplant donor. Each CDR3 is given with its conserved first and last residue. D genes are given only for firm matches. A clone size is listed for some rows: how often the clone was seen (once, few, many), or a class if it is expanded.

NA,TRBD1,TRBV27,TRBJ1-5,TGTGCCAGCAGGAACAGGGGGAATCTGGAGGGTAGCAATCAGCCCCAGCATTTT,CASRNRGNLEGSNQPQHF
few,NA,TRBV7-9,TRBJ1-6,TGTGCCAGCAGCGCGAGCTCCTATAATTCACCCCTCCACTTT,CASSASSYNSPLHF
once,NA,TRBV5-6,TRBJ1-1,TGTGCCAGCAGCAGACGGTTTGGTCTGAACACTGAAGCTTTCTTT,CASSRRFGLNTEAFF
NA,NA,TRBV20-1,TRBJ1-1,TGCAGTGCTAGAGTCCCAGGCGTGAACACTGAAGCTTTCTTT,CSARVPGVNTEAFF
few,NA,TRBV28,TRBJ1-1,TGTGCCAGCAGTACCTCCCCAGGGTTGGTCACTGAAGCTTTCTTT,CASSTSPGLVTEAFF
NA,TRBD1,TRBV6-2/TRBV6-3,TRBJ1-6,TGTGCCAGCAGCTATACAGGGGGCAATTCACCCCTCCACTTT,CASSYTGGNSPLHF
NA,NA,TRBV12-3/TRBV12-4,TRBJ1-5,TGTGCCAGCAGTCCTTCTGATGGGCAGCCCCAGCATTTT,CASSPSDGQPQHF
NA,NA,TRBV5-1,TRBJ1-3,TGCGCCAGCAGCTTGGGACAGGCACCATCTGGAAACACCATATATTTT,CASSLGQAPSGNTIYF
NA,NA,TRBV6-6,TRBJ1-5,TGTGCCAGCAGTTACAGGGAACGTCAGCCCCAGCATTTT,CASSYRERQPQHF
few,NA,TRBV10-3,TRBJ1-5,TGTGCCATCAGTGAGCTGTACGCCCCCCACAATCAGCCCCAGCATTTT,CAISELYAPHNQPQHF
NA,NA,TRBV10-3,TRBJ1-2,TGTGCCATCAGTGATGGGCAGATTAACTATGGCTACACCTTC,CAISDGQINYGYTF
NA,NA,TRBV19,TRBJ1-1,TGTGCCAGTAGTGCTTCCAGGGGTCAGACTGAAGCTTTCTTT,CASSASRGQTEAFF
few,NA,TRBV5-1,TRBJ1-2,TGCGCCAGCAGCCCACAGCCGGACGGAATCTATGGCTACACCTTC,CASSPQPDGIYGYTF
NA,NA,TRBV20-1,TRBJ1-1,TGCAGTGCCGGTCGACAGTTCACTGAAGCTTTCTTT,CSAGRQFTEAFF
NA,TRBD1,TRBV20-1,TRBJ1-2,TGCAGTGCAACCACCTCCTCCGGGACAGTATATGGCTACACCTTC,CSATTSSGTVYGYTF
NA,NA,TRBV10-3,TRBJ1-3,TGTGCCATCAGTGAGAAAGAATCTGGAAACACCATATATTTT,CAISEKESGNTIYF
NA,TRBD1,TRBV12-3/TRBV12-4,TRBJ2-1,TGTGCCAGCAGTTTACGCCGACAGGGAAGGGGTGAGCAGTTCTTC,CASSLRRQGRGEQFF
NA,NA,TRBV7-9,TRBJ1-3,TGTGCCAGCAGCTTAACTTTCAGCCGCTCTGGAAACACCATATATTTT,CASSLTFSRSGNTIYF
NA,TRBD1,TRBV5-8,TRBJ2-3,TGTGCCAGCAGCGCTGGACAGGGGGCGACAGATACGCAGTATTTT,CASSAGQGATDTQYF
NA,NA,TRBV7-2,TRBJ2-2,TGTGCCAGCAGCTTAGCGCAATTATACATGCACACCGGGGAGCTGTTTTTT,CASSLAQLYMHTGELFF
few,NA,TRBV20-1,TRBJ1-6,TGCAGTGCTAGAGATGGGGGGGCGCTTTCACCCCTCCACTTT,CSARDGGALSPLHF
NA,TRBD1,TRBV12-5,TRBJ2-2,TGTGCTAGTGGTATCGCCGGGACAGCCGCCGGGGAGCTGTTTTTT,CASGIAGTAAGELFF
NA,NA,TRBV28,TRBJ2-5,TGTGCCAGCAGTTTATCTCAGGGCGCAAAGACCCAGTACTTC,CASSLSQGAKTQYF
NA,NA,TRBV4-2,TRBJ1-1,TGTGCCAGCAGCCGGACGACTGAAGCTTTCTTT,CASSRTTEAFF
NA,NA,TRBV7-8,TRBJ2-5,TGTGCCAGCAGCCTCGATCGAAAGACCCAGTACTTC,CASSLDRKTQYF
many,NA,TRBV3-1,TRBJ1-3,TGTGCCAGCAGCCAAGTAGCGAACCTACTCTCTGGAAACACCATATATTTT,CASSQVANLLSGNTIYF
few,NA,TRBV3-1,TRBJ1-2,TGTGCCAGCAGCCCTCCGGGGGGGAACTATGGCTACACCTTC,CASSPPGGNYGYTF
NA,NA,TRBV4-3,TRBJ1-2,TGCGCCAGCAGCCAAGATTCGGGCAGCTTTGTTAACTATGGCTACACCTTC,CASSQDSGSFVNYGYTF
few,TRBD1,TRBV6-2/TRBV6-3,TRBJ1-5,TGTGCCAGCAGTTCAGGGGGGAATCAGCCCCAGCATTTT,CASSSGGNQPQHF
NA,TRBD1,TRBV27,TRBJ1-5,TGTGCCAGCAGTCCGGGACAGGGGGTGTATAGCAATCAGCCCCAGCATTTT,CASSPGQGVYSNQPQHF
NA,NA,TRBV12-3/TRBV12-4,TRBJ1-6,TGTGCCAGCAGTTCAGCTCCTGGGGGTGCCCCTGTCTCACCCCTCCACTTT,CASSSAPGGAPVSPLHF
NA,NA,TRBV24-1,TRBJ1-2,TGTGCCACCAGTGATGGGACGTCGTATGGCTACACCTTC,CATSDGTSYGYTF
NA,NA,TRBV12-3/TRBV12-4,TRBJ2-5,TGTGCCAGCAGTTGGGGGGCGCAGGGGTGGGGCCCTGAGACCCAGTACTTC,CASSWGAQGWGPETQYF
NA,NA,TRBV12-3/TRBV12-4,TRBJ1-2,TGTGCCAGCAGTTTGTCGGACGGGTATGGCTACACCTTC,CASSLSDGYGYTF
few,NA,TRBV28,TRBJ1-1,TGTGCCAGCAGGCTCGCGACCCCCTCTGAAGCTTTCTTT,CASRLATPSEAFF
NA,NA,TRBV7-3,TRBJ2-2,TGTGCCAGCAGCCATCCAGGCACCGGGGAGCTGTTTTTT,CASSHPGTGELFF